One sample yielded the 24 T cell receptor beta chains listed below, sequenced in a study of T cell changes during pregnancy in multiple sclerosis (dated by TCRdb to the late 2010s). Receptor libraries were prepared by the immunoSEQ multiplex PCR assay. This immuneACCESS table, as held by TCRdb, lists in-frame sequences with V and J called but not all clones. Of the missing ones, under half trace to an unresolved V gene in checked studies; the others have no known cause. In this sample the table shows tens of thousands of clones, around 90% of which occur a single time. About 5.1% of the sample goes to the ten largest clones. The sequenced sample was peripheral blood, obtained after pregnancy. The receptors come from a female donor in good health, enrolled as a control in a pregnancy study.

This clone was counted only a few times. The chain links TRBV28 to TRBJ2-7; D is perhaps TRBD2 (6 bases). V was trimmed by 4 bases and J by 2 bases, leaving 12 bases between them. CDR1 and CDR2 (germline): MDHEN, SYDVKM. The CDR3 runs 14 residues. Here the CDR3 DNA reads TGTGCCAGCAGTTCCGGGGACTCAACCTACGAGCAGTACTTC. Amino acids: CASSSGDSTYEQYF.

The CDR3 reads CASSETRGNNNEQFF. CDR3 nucleotides: TGCGCCAGCAGTGAGACCAGGGGGAACAACAATGAGCAGTTCTTC. V usage is TRBV10-2 and J usage is TRBJ2-1, with 7 bases fitting TRBD1. Germline V CDR1 and CDR2: WSHSY, SAAADI. The CDR3 contains 15 residues. With V trimmed by 2 bases and J by 5 bases, 6 bases remained unmatched.

The V gene is TRBV10-1, the J gene TRBJ2-3, with D maybe TRBD2 (5 bases). The V end was cut by 0 bases, the J end by 4 bases, with 14 bases between. This CDR3 is 16 amino acids long. Germline CDR1 WNHNN, CDR2 SYGVQD (reference sequence). In nucleotides, the CDR3 is TGCGCCAGCAGTGAGTCGACTGGACTCGGTTCAGATACGCAGTATTTT. It codes for CASSESTGLGSDTQYF.

This clone has only one observation. The CDR3 protein is CSVDGGATNEKLFF. In DNA, the CDR3 is TGCAGCGTTGATGGCGGCGCAACTAATGAAAAACTGTTTTTT. J is TRBJ1-4 and V is TRBV29-1, with D unresolved. The V end was cut by 3 bases, the J end by 0 bases, with 8 bases between. CDR1 and CDR2 (germline): SQVTM, ANQGSEA. The CDR3 is 14 residues long.

This chain joins TRBV11-3 and TRBJ2-3; 9 bases are shared with TRBD1. The CDR3 is made up of 16 amino acids. V lost 5 bases to trimming and J lost 2 bases; unmatched junction nucleotides: 8. Germline CDR1 reads SGHNT; CDR2 reads YENEEA. CDR3 amino acids: CASSRGQGRATDTQYF. The CDR3 region has the DNA TGTGCCAGCAGCCGGGGACAGGGCAGGGCCACAGATACGCAGTATTTT.

The CDR3 here is CASSDSVEGGEQYF. The DNA of the CDR3 is TGTGCCAGCAGTGACTCAGTAGAGGGAGGCGAGCAGTACTTC. V usage is TRBV6-4 and J usage is TRBJ2-7; a weak D match, TRBD2 (6 bases). CDR1 and CDR2 (germline): MRHNA, SNTAGT. This CDR3 comprises 14 residues. V was pared by 0 bases and J by 6 bases, with 12 bases between.

The gene calls are TRBV7-9 and TRBJ1-4; the D is unclear. Germline V gene lookup returns CDR1 SEHNR and CDR2 FQNEAQ (reference sequence). The CDR3 contains 14 residues. The V end was cut by 5 bases, the J end by 8 bases, with 15 bases between. The CDR3 region is CASSVTPSGEKLFF. The DNA of the CDR3 is TGTGCCAGCAGCGTGACCCCTTCAGGAGAAAAACTGTTTTTT.

V gene TRBV5-4 combines with J gene TRBJ2-3; no firm D call. The V and J ends lost 0 bases and 4 bases respectively, with 6 bases between them. Germline V gene sequence: CDR1 SGHNT, CDR2 YYREEE (reference sequence). CDR3 size: 13 residues. CDR3 loop: CASSLVAADTQYF. In DNA, the CDR3 is TGTGCCAGCAGCTTGGTGGCGGCAGATACGCAGTATTTT.

The V and J genes are TRBV6-5 and TRBJ2-3, with D possibly matching TRBD2 (5 bases). CDR1 is MNHEY and CDR2 is SVGAGI in the germline V gene. The CDR3 totals 15 residues. The V end lost 0 bases, the J end lost 0 bases, and 7 bases lay between the germline ends. CDR3 nucleotides: TGTGCCAGCAGTTACTCTTGGACTAGCACAGATACGCAGTATTTT. Its translation is CASSYSWTSTDTQYF.

The gene calls are TRBV18 and TRBJ1-3, with D unresolved. CDR1 and CDR2 (germline): KGHSH, LQKENI. Trimming took off 2 bases at V and 2 bases at J, with 4 bases between the two ends. The CDR3 runs 13 residues. In DNA form, the CDR3 reads TGTGCCAGCTCACCAGGCCCTGGAAACACCATATATTTT. Translating gives CASSPGPGNTIYF. Full variable domain (missing parts from reference TRBV18 and TRBJ1-3): NAGVMQNPRHLVRRRGQEARLRCSPMKGHSHVYWYRQLPEEGLKFMVYLQKENIIDESGMPKERFSAEFPKEGPSILRIQQVVRGDSAAYFCASSPGPGNTIYFGEGSWLTVV.

The CDR3 sequence: CASSLGRLMNTEAFF. Written as DNA, the CDR3 is TGCGCCAGCAGCTTGGGCAGACTCATGAACACTGAAGCTTTCTTT. J is TRBJ1-1 and V is TRBV5-1; D is uncertain. The V end lost 0 bases, the J end lost 0 bases, and 9 bases lay between the germline ends. This CDR3 has 15 residues. In germline, CDR1 is SGHRS, CDR2 YFSETQ.

The chain is built from TRBV5-1 and TRBJ2-2, with 9 bases lining up with TRBD2. The CDR3 loop spans 16 amino acids. In germline, CDR1 is SGHRS, CDR2 YFSETQ. J lost 7 bases, V lost 4 bases, and 11 bases had no gene match. DNA of the CDR3: TGCGCCAGCAGCAGAACCGCGGGGGGGCCGGGCGGGGAGCTGTTTTTT. The encoded protein is CASSRTAGGPGGELFF.

This clone has a single count. The chain is built from TRBV7-3 and TRBJ2-7; possible D gene TRBD1, 7 bases. The CDR3 runs 15 residues. The V gene's germline CDR1 is SGHTA and CDR2 FQGTGA. Trimming shortened V by 5 bases and J by 3 bases, and 17 bases separated the two germline ends. CDR3 loop: CASSPDREASYEQYF. CDR3 in DNA: TGTGCCAGCAGCCCCGACAGGGAGGCAAGCTACGAGCAGTACTTC. Based on the CDR3 plus reference TRBV7-3 and TRBJ2-7, the full variable domain is GAGVSQTPSNKVTEKGKYVELRCDPISGHTALYWYRQSLGQGPEFLIYFQGTGAADDSGLPNDRFFAVRPEGSVSTLKIQRTERGDSAVYLCASSPDREASYEQYFGPGTRLTVT.

The V call is TRBV5-1, the J call TRBJ2-2, with D perhaps TRBD1 (6 bases). Germline V gene sequence: CDR1 SGHRS, CDR2 YFSETQ. The CDR3 is 18 amino acids. V was pared by 1 base and J by 0 bases, with 16 bases between. CDR3 amino acids: CASSLLGQGLTNTGELFF. The CDR3, as DNA: TGCGCCAGCAGCTTGTTAGGGCAGGGGCTAACGAACACCGGGGAGCTGTTTTTT.

This clone was counted a single time. The chain carries TRBV19 and TRBJ2-2; 7 nucleotides line up with TRBD2. The CDR3 contains 16 residues. In germline, CDR1 is LNHDA, CDR2 SQIVND (reference sequence). V dropped 4 bases and J dropped 1; count of bases not matched to a gene: 6. In DNA, the CDR3 is TGTGCCAGTAGTACCTCCCGGGGGGTGAACACCGGGGAGCTGTTTTTT. Its protein product is CASSTSRGVNTGELFF.

The chain combines TRBV27 with TRBJ1-6; D is perhaps TRBD1 (5 bases). Trimming took off 7 bases at V and 6 bases at J, with 13 bases between the two ends. The germline V gene encodes CDR1 MNHEY and CDR2 SMNVEV (reference sequence). There are 14 residues in the CDR3. CDR3 bases: TGTGCCAGCACTCGGGGGGGAGGTAATTCACCCCTCCACTTT. Protein: CASTRGGGNSPLHF.

A remark on this clone: Other nucleotide sequences from this sample produce the same CDR3. This sequence joins TRBV5-1 and TRBJ1-5, with D possibly TRBD1 on 5 matching bases. The V end was cut by 0 bases, the J end by 5 bases, with 6 bases between. The germline gives CDR1 SGHRS, CDR2 YFSETQ. This CDR3 spans 13 amino acids. The CDR3 DNA reads TGCGCCAGCAGCTTGGCGGGGGATCAGCCCCAGCATTTT. It specifies CASSLAGDQPQHF. The whole variable domain, remainder taken from reference TRBV5-1 and TRBJ1-5, is KAGVTQTPRYLIKTRGQQVTLSCSPISGHRSVSWYQQTPGQGLQFLFEYFSETQRNKGNFPGRFSGRQFSNSRSEMNVSTLELGDSALYLCASSLAGDQPQHFGDGTRLSIL.

The V gene is TRBV18, the J gene TRBJ1-2; 10 nucleotides agree with TRBD1. V was clipped by 9 bases and J by 3 bases; unmatched bases: 10. Germline V CDR1 and CDR2: KGHSH, LQKENI. The CDR3 covers 15 residues. The CDR3 sequence: CASFDRGRGYYGYTF. The CDR3 coding sequence is TGTGCCAGTTTCGACAGGGGGCGAGGATACTATGGCTACACCTTC.

The rearrangement links TRBV5-1 to TRBJ2-7, with D possibly matching TRBD1 (5 bases). The V gene lost 3 bases and the J gene lost 2 bases, with 12 bases spanning the gap. Germline V gene lookup returns CDR1 SGHRS and CDR2 YFSETQ. The CDR3 extends over 14 amino acids. This CDR3 is CASSSDRIPYEQYF. The CDR3 DNA follows: TGCGCCAGCAGCTCCGACAGAATTCCCTACGAGCAGTACTTC.

This chain links TRBV2 with TRBJ2-2; 9 positions match TRBD1. V shed 6 bases, J shed 2 bases, and the junction held 4 bases outside the gene matches. The V gene's germline CDR1 is SNHLY and CDR2 FYNNEI. The CDR3 sequence is 15 residues long. CDR3 bases: TGTGCCAGCAGCTGGACAGGGGTTAACACCGGGGAGCTGTTTTTT. Its protein is CASSWTGVNTGELFF.

This sequence joins TRBV5-6 and TRBJ1-2; 7 bases are a match to TRBD1. This CDR3 contains 15 residues. After removal of 3 bases from V and 8 bases from J, the junction contained 13 bases not matched to a gene. Germline V gene data show CDR1 as SGHDT and CDR2 as YYEEEE. The CDR3 protein is CASSWGQTAMEGYTF. The DNA for the CDR3 is TGTGCCAGCAGCTGGGGACAGACTGCTATGGAGGGCTACACCTTC.

V gene TRBV4-3 combines with J gene TRBJ1-6; tentatively, D is TRBD1 (5 bases). The germline V and J ends were trimmed by 4 bases and 7 bases, with 11 bases remaining between them. CDR1 and CDR2 from the germline V gene are LGHNA and YSLEER. The CDR3 contains 14 residues. The CDR3 sequence: CASSPSRGNSPLHF. DNA of the CDR3: TGCGCCAGCAGCCCCAGTCGGGGGAATTCACCCCTCCACTTT.

The gene calls are TRBV10-3 and TRBJ2-3, with 9 nucleotides matching TRBD1. The CDR3 covers 17 residues. J lost 2 bases, V lost 0 bases, and 6 bases had no gene match. CDR1 is ENHRY, CDR2 SYGVKD, per germline. In DNA, the CDR3 is TGTGCCATCAGTGAGTCGTATCGGACAGGGGTCACAGATACGCAGTATTTT. Encoded protein: CAISESYRTGVTDTQYF.

The V and J genes are TRBV29-1 and TRBJ2-2, with D maybe TRBD2 (6 bases). V was pared by 4 bases and J by 5 bases, with 11 bases between. This CDR3 spans 13 amino acids. Per the germline V gene, CDR1 is SQVTM and CDR2 is ANQGSEA. This CDR3 reads CSVVAGRTGELFF. CDR3 bases: TGCAGCGTTGTGGCAGGGAGGACCGGGGAGCTGTTTTTT.